These T cell receptor beta chains were read from a single sample in a study of graft-versus-host responses after intestinal transplantation. Here immunoSEQ multiplex PCR was the method, and the copy in TCRdb shows in-frame clones only, minus some. Found here are more than 50,000 clones, about 89% of them singletons; the top ten hold 1.5% to 2%. Sequenced here: ileum tissue, sampled approximately 56 weeks after transplant. Receptor source: a human patient who received an intestinal transplant, so some T cells may come from the graft donor. CDR3s include the opening cysteine and the closing phenylalanine or tryptophan.

J gene	V gene	CDR3 length	CDR3 protein
TRBJ2-2	TRBV11-2	18	CASSSLLGQGAPTGELFF
TRBJ1-2	TRBV11-2	16	CASSSSPGGWYYGYTF
TRBJ1-2	TRBV7-3	19	CASSLPRPGDGLGPYGYTF
TRBJ1-1	TRBV11-2	9	CARASEAFF
TRBJ1-6	TRBV6-6	15	CASSYSGREGKPLHF
TRBJ2-1	TRBV2	17	CASNRLLPAHEGGEQFF
TRBJ2-5	TRBV6-1	13	CASKRGSSETQYF
TRBJ1-6	TRBV11-2	16	CASSLDPAGVNSPLHF
TRBJ1-1	TRBV29-1	13	CSVEVGLYTEAFF
TRBJ1-5	TRBV6-1	16	CASREQVGSTNQPQHF
TRBJ2-7	TRBV7-9	14	CASSWAGTSDEQYF
TRBJ2-7	TRBV19	16	CASSIDLIAGEGEQYF
TRBJ2-5	TRBV9	14	CASSVEGVWETQYF
TRBJ1-1	TRBV29-1	16	CSVEGLSGAVNTEAFF
TRBJ2-7	TRBV6-1	12	CASSQRVYEQYF
TRBJ1-1	TRBV6-5	12	CASSAGGTEAFF
TRBJ2-3	TRBV5-4	17	CASSSRIFLRGADTQYF
TRBJ2-1	TRBV29-1	13	CSVTTDSYNEQFF
TRBJ2-7	TRBV6-1	13	CASSEKGPYEQYF
TRBJ1-1	TRBV5-1	15	CASSLQGPMNTEAFF
TRBJ2-5	TRBV6-5	14	CASSPGLRAETQYF
TRBJ1-1	TRBV29-1	13	CSVEGGGRTEAFF
TRBJ2-7	TRBV6-5	13	CASSYSFRGEQYF
TRBJ1-4	TRBV7-6	15	CASSPWDRGWEKLFF
TRBJ1-2	TRBV30	12	CAWILRGDGYTF
TRBJ1-1	TRBV5-1	14	CASSLISTNTEAFF
TRBJ1-2	TRBV4-1	15	CASSQERGANYGYTF
TRBJ2-3	TRBV11-2	16	CASSLVTREQGDTQYF
TRBJ2-1	TRBV5-1	15	CASSLQWMGQGEQFF
TRBJ1-4	TRBV28	14	CASSPRTKDEKLFF
TRBJ1-1	TRBV30	14	CAWSEGIMNTEAFF